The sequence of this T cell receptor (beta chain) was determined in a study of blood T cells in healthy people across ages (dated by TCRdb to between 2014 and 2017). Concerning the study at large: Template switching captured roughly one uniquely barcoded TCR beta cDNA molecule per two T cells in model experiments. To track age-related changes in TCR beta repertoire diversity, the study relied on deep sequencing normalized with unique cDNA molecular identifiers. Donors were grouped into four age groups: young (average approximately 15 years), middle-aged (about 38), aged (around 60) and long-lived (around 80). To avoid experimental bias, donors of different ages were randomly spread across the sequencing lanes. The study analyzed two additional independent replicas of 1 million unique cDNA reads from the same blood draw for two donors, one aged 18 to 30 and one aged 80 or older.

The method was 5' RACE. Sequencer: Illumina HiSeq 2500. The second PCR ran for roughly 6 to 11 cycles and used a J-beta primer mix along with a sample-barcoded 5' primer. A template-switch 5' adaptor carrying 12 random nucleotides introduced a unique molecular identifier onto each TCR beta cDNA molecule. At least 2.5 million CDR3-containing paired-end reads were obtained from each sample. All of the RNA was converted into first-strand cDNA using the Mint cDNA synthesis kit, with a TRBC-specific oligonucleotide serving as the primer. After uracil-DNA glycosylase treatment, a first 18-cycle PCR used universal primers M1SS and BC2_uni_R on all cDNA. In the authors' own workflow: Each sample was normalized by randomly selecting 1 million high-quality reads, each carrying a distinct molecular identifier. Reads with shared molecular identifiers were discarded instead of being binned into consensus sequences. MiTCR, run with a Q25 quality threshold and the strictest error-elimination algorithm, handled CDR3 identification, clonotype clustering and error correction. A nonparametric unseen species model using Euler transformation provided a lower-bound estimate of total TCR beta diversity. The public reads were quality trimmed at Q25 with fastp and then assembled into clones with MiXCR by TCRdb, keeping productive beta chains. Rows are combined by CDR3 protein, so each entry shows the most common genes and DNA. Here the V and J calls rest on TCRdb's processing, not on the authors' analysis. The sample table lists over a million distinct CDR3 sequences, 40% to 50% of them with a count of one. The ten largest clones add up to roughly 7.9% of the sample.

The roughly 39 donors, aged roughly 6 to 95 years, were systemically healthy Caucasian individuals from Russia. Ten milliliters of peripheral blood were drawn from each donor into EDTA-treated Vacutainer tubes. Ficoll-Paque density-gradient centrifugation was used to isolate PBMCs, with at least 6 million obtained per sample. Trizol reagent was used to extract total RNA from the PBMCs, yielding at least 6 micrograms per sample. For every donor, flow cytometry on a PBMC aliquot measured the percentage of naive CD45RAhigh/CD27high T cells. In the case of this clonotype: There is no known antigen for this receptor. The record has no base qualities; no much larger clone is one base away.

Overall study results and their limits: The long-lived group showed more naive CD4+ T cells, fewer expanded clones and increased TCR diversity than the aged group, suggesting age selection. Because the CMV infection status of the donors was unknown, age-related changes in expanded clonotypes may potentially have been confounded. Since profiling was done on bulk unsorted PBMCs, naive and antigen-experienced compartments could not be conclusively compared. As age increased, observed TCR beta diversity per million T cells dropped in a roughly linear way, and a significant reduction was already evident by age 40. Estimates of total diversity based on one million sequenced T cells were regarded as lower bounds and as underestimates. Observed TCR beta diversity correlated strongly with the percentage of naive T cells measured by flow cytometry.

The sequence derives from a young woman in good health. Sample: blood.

CDR3 protein: CAISEFASGSFETQYF. The nucleotides read TGTGCCATCAGTGAGTTTGCTAGCGGGAGCTTCGAGACCCAGTACTTC. The chain joins TRBV10-3 to TRBJ2-5, with 10 junctional bases fitting TRBD2. The germline V gene sets CDR1 to ENHRY and CDR2 to SYGVKD. Counted from cysteine to phenylalanine, this CDR3 has 16 amino acids. Only the CDR3 region is kept as DNA, spanning 48 bases read in frame from base 1. Clipping removes 1 base from V and 5 bases from J, with 7 as the unmatched junction base count.